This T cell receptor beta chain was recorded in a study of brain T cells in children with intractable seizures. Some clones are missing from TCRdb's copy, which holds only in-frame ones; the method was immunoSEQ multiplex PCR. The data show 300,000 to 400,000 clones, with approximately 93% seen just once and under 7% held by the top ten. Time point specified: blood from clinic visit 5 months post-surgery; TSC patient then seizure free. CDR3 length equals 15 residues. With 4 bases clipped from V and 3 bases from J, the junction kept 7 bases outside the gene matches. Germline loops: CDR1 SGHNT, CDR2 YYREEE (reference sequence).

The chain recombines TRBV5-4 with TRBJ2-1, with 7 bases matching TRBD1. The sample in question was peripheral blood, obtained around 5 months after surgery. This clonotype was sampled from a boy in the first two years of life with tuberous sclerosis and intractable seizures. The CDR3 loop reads CASSDRYRGYNEQFF. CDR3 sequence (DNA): TGTGCCAGCAGCGACCGGTACAGGGGCTACAATGAGCAGTTCTTC.